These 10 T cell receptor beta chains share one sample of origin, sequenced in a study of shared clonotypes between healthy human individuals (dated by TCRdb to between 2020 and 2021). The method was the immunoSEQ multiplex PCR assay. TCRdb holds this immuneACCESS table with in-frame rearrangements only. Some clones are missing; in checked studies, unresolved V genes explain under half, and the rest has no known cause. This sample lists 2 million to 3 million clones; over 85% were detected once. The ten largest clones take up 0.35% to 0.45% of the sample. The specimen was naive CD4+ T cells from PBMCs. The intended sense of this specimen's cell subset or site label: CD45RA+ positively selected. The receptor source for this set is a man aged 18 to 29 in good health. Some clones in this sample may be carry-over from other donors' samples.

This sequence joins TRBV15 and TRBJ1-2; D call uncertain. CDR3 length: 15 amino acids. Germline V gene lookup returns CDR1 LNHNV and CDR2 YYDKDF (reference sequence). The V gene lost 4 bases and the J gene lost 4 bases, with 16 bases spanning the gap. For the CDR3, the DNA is TGTGCCACCAGCAAACAAGAGCCAAAACTCTATGGCTACACCTTC. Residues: CATSKQEPKLYGYTF.

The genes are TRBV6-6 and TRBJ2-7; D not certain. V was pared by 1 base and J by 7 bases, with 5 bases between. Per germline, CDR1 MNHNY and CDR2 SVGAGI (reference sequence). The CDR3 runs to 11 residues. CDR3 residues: CASSYYGEQYF. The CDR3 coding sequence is TGTGCCAGCAGTTACTACGGAGAGCAGTACTTC.

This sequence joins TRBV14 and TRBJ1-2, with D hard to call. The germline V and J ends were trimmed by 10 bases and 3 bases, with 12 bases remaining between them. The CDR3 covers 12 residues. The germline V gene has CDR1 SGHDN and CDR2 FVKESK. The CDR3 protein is CATGATYYGYTF. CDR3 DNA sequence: TGTGCCACAGGAGCAACTTACTATGGCTACACCTTC.

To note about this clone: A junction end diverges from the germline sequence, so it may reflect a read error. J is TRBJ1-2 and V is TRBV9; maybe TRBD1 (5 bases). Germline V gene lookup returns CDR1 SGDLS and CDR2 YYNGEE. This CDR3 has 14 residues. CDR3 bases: TGTGCCAGCAGCGTAGGCGGGGGGTTCTATGACTACACCTTC. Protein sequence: CASSVGGGFYDYTF.

CDR3 nucleotide sequence: TGTGCCAGCAGCTTATTGGGCGGGTGGGACGGCCAGGAAGAGACCCAGTACTTC. Amino acids: CASSLLGGWDGQEETQYF. This chain uses TRBV11-1 with TRBJ2-5, with D possibly called TRBD1 or TRBD2 (5 bases each). CDR3 length: 18 amino acids. The germline V gene encodes CDR1 SGHAT and CDR2 FQDESV (reference sequence). The V end lost 2 bases, the J end lost 3 bases, and 22 bases lay between the germline ends. Together with reference TRBV11-1 and TRBJ2-5, the CDR3 gives the full variable domain: EAEVAQSPRYKITEKSQAVAFWCDPISGHATLYWYRQILGQGPELLVQFQDESVVDDSQLPKDRFSAERLKGVDSTLKIQPAELGDSAMYLCASSLLGGWDGQEETQYFGPGTRLLVL.

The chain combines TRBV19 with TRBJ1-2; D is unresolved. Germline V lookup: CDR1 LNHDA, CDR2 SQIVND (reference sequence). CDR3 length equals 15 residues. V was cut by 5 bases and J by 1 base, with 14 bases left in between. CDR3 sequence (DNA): TGTGCCAGTAGTCCGACTTGGAGGGATAACTATGGCTACACCTTC. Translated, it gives CASSPTWRDNYGYTF.

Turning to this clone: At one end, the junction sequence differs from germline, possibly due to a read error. CDR3 in DNA: TGTGCCAGCAACGTAGGTAGAACGACTCGAACTAATGAAAAACTGTTTTTT. Translating it yields CASNVGRTTRTNEKLFF. The V call is TRBV9, the J call TRBJ1-4; no clear D gene. Germline lookup yields CDR1 SGDLS and CDR2 YYNGEE. There are 17 residues in the CDR3.

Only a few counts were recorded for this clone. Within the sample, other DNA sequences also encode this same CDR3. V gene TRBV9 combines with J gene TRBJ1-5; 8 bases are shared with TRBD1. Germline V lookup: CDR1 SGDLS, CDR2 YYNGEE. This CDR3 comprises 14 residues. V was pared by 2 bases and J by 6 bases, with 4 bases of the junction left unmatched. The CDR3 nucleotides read TGTGCCAGCAGCGTGGGACAGGCGGGTCAGCCCCAGCATTTT. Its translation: CASSVGQAGQPQHF.

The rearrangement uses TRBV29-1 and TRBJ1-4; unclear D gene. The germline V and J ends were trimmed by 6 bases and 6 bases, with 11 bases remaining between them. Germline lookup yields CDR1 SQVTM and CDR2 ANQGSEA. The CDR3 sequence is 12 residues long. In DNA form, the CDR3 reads TGCAGCGTAAGCGAATCCGATGAAAAACTGTTTTTT. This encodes CSVSESDEKLFF.

The CDR3 nucleotides read TGCGCCAGCAGCAACGGTGTGGTAGCGGGCCATTACAATGAGCAGTTCTTC. Protein product: CASSNGVVAGHYNEQFF. V is TRBV5-1 and J is TRBJ2-1, with 7 nucleotides matching TRBD2. CDR1 and CDR2 (germline): SGHRS, YFSETQ. This CDR3 spans 17 amino acids. V shed 4 bases, J shed 4 bases, and the junction held 14 bases outside the gene matches.